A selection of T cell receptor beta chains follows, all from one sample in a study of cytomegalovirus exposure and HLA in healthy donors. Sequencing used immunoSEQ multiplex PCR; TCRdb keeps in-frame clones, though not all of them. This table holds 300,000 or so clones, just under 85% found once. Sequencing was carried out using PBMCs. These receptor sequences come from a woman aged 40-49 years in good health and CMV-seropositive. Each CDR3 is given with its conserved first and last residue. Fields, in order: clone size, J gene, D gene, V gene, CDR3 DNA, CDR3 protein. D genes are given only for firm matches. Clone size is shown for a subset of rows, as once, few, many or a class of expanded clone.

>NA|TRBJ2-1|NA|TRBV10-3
TGTGCCATCTCCCGTTCGGGGGAGGCGGGGAATGAGCAGTTCTTC
CAISRSGEAGNEQFF
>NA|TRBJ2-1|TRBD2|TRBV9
TGTGCCAGCAGCTCTAGCGGGAGCTCCTACAATGAGCAGTTCTTC
CASSSSGSSYNEQFF
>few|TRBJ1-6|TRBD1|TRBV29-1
TGCAGCGTGGGGACAGGGGATAATTCACCCCTCCACTTT
CSVGTGDNSPLHF
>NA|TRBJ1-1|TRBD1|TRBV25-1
TGTGCCAGCAGCAGACAGGGCAATTTGAACACTGAAGCTTTCTTT
CASSRQGNLNTEAFF
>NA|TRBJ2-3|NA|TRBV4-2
TGTGCCAGCAGCCTCCCACTCGGTACGCAGTATTTT
CASSLPLGTQYF
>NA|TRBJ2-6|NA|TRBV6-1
TGTGCCAGCAGGGGTGGGAGGTTTGGGGCCAACGTCCTGACTTTC
CASRGGRFGANVLTF
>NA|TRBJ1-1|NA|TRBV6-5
TGTGCCAGCAGTTACTCCTGGAACACTGAAGCTTTCTTT
CASSYSWNTEAFF
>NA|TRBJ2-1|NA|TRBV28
TGTGCCAGCAGTCTCCAGGAGGTGGGAAACAATGAGCAGTTCTTC
CASSLQEVGNNEQFF
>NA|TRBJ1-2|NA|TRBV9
TGTGCCAGCAGCGTAGAGGGCGAGGGACTGGTCGGCTACACCTTC
CASSVEGEGLVGYTF
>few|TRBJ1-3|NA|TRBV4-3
TGCGCCAGCAGCCAAGATCTCACAGGTGCCCCCTCTGGAAACACCATATATTTT
CASSQDLTGAPSGNTIYF
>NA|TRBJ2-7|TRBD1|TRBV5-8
TGTGCCAGCAGCTCCTCGGCCGGGACAGAGACTCCCTACGAGCAGTACTTC
CASSSSAGTETPYEQYF
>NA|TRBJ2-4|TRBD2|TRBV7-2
TGTGCCAGCAGCTTCAATAGCGGGAATGGCATTCAGTACTTC
CASSFNSGNGIQYF
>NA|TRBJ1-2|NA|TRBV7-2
TGTGCCAGCAAACCCAGGACACTGTATGGCTACACCTTC
CASKPRTLYGYTF
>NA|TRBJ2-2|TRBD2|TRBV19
TGTGCCAGTTCGACTAGCGGGAGATTCACCGGGGAGCTGTTTTTT
CASSTSGRFTGELFF
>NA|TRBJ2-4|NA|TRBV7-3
TGTGCCAGCAGCTTAGGGCCGAACGAGGGAAACATTCAGTACTTC
CASSLGPNEGNIQYF
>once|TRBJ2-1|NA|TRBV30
TGTGCCTGGAGTGGAATCGCTAGATTCCATGAGCAGTTCTTC
CAWSGIARFHEQFF
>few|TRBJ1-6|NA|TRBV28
TGTGCCAGCAGCGTGAGCTCCTATAATTCACCCCTCCACTTT
CASSVSSYNSPLHF
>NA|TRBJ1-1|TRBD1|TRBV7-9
TGTGCCAGCAGCTTAGAGTGGGGACAGGGAAACACTGAAGCTTTCTTT
CASSLEWGQGNTEAFF
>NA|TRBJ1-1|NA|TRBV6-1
TGTGCCAGCAGTGAAAGGAGGACAGCCACTGAAGCTTTCTTT
CASSERRTATEAFF
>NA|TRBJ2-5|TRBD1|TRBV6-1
TGTGCCAGCAGTGAGTACTTCGGGACAGGGCAGCAGACCCAGTACTTC
CASSEYFGTGQQTQYF
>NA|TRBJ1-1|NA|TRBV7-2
TGTGCCAGCAGCTTAGGGGGCAGGGCTGCTTTCTTT
CASSLGGRAAFF
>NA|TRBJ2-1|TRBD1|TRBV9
TGTGCCAGCAGCGTAGCACCGGGACAGAAAAACAATGAGCAGTTCTTC
CASSVAPGQKNNEQFF
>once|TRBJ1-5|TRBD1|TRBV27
TGTGCCAGCAGTCTTCAGGGGGGCTCCTCCAATCAGCCCCAGCATTTT
CASSLQGGSSNQPQHF
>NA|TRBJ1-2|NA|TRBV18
TGTGCCAGCTCGCCCACAGTGGCCGACGGCTACACCTTC
CASSPTVADGYTF
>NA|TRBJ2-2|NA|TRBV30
TGTGCCTGGAGTGTACTATCGCAGGGTATCGGGGAGCTGTTTTTT
CAWSVLSQGIGELFF
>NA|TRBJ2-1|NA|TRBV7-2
TGTGCCAGCAGCTTAACTCGCAATGAGCAGTTCTTC
CASSLTRNEQFF
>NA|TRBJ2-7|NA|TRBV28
TGTGCCAGCAGCAGGCCAAGGGGGAGCGCCGAGCAGTACTTC
CASSRPRGSAEQYF
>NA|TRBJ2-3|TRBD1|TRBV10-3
TGTGCCATCTCAGCCGTAGGACAGGGCACAGATACGCAGTATTTT
CAISAVGQGTDTQYF
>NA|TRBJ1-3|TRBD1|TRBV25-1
TGTGCCAGCAGCCCCACCCGGACAGGTTTGAGAAACACCATATATTTT
CASSPTRTGLRNTIYF
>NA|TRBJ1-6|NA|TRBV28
TGTGCCAGCAGTTTGGAGCAGGGGTCAAGTTGCCTTAACCAGCCCTGTTCACCCCTCCACTTT
CASSLEQGSSCLNQPCSPLHF
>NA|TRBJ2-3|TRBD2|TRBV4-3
TGCGCCAGCAGCTTGACTAGCGGGATAGTTATAGATACGCAGTATTTT
CASSLTSGIVIDTQYF
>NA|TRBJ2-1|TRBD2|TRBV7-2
TGTGCCAGCAGCTCGATGGGGGGTACTAGCGGGAGTATGCATGAGCAGTTCTTC
CASSSMGGTSGSMHEQFF
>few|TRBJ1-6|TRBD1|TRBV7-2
TGTGCCAGCAGCTTAGGAGGCAGGGGGCTTTCACCCCTCCACTTT
CASSLGGRGLSPLHF
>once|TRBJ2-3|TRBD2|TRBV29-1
TGCAGCGTTGCCACGAGCGGGAGCCCAGATACGCAGTATTTT
CSVATSGSPDTQYF
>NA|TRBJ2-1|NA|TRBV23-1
TGCGCCAGCAGTCAATCATGGCAAGGGACACTCAACAGGGAGCAGTTCTTC
CASSQSWQGTLNREQFF
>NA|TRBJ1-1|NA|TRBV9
TGTGCCAGCACACAGGGTGGAAACACTGAAGCTTTCTTT
CASTQGGNTEAFF
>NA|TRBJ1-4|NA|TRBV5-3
TGTGCCAGAAGCCGTCCCGGGAATGGTTATGAAAAACTGTTTTTT
CARSRPGNGYEKLFF
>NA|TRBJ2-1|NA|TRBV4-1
TGCGCCAGCAGCCAAGGAACTATCCCCCACAATGAGCAGTTCTTC
CASSQGTIPHNEQFF
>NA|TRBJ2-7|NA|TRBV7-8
TGTGCCAGCAGCTTAGCCAGGTTTGGCGAGCAGTACTTC
CASSLARFGEQYF
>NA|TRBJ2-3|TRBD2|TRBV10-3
TGTGCCTCCTGGCCGGGAGGCCAATTTAGCCCAGATACGCAGTATTTT
CASWPGGQFSPDTQYF
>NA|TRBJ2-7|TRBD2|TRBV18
TGTGCCAGCTCACCCGAGAGCGGGAGGGGGTACGAGCAGTACTTC
CASSPESGRGYEQYF
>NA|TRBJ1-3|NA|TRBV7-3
TGTGCCAGCAGCTTAAACAGTCCGAACTCTGGAAACACCATATATTTT
CASSLNSPNSGNTIYF
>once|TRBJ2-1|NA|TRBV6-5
TGTGCCAGCAGTTACGGGGCAGAGCAGTTCTTC
CASSYGAEQFF
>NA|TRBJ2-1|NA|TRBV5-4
TGTGCCAGCAGCATTGACACCTACAATGAGCAGTTCTTC
CASSIDTYNEQFF
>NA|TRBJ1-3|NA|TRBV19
TGTGCCAGTAGTATTCAGGGTTACTCTGGAAACACCATATATTTT
CASSIQGYSGNTIYF
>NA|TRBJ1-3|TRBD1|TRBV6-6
TGTGCCAGCAGTCCGGGGACAGGGGGCTTTGGAAACACCATATATTTT
CASSPGTGGFGNTIYF
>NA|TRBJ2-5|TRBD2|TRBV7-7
TGTGCCAGCAGCTTAGGACTAGCCGTTCAAGAGACCCAGTACTTC
CASSLGLAVQETQYF
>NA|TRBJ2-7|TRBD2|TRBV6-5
TGTGCCAGCAGTGGACTAGCGGGAGGCTCCTACGAGCAGTACTTC
CASSGLAGGSYEQYF
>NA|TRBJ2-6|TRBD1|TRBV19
TGTGCCACAAGACAGGGTTCTGGGGCCAACGTCCTGACTTTC
CATRQGSGANVLTF
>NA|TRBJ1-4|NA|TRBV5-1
TGCGCCAGCAGCTTGGATGTTGGGGCTGGGGAAAAACTGTTTTTT
CASSLDVGAGEKLFF
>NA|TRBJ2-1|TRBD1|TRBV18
TGTGCCAGCTCAGCGGGACAGGGGCTAAACAATGAGCAGTTCTTC
CASSAGQGLNNEQFF
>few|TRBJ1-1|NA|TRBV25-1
TGTGCCAGCAGTGAAGTGCCGGGGGGACGAGACACTGAAGCTTTCTTT
CASSEVPGGRDTEAFF